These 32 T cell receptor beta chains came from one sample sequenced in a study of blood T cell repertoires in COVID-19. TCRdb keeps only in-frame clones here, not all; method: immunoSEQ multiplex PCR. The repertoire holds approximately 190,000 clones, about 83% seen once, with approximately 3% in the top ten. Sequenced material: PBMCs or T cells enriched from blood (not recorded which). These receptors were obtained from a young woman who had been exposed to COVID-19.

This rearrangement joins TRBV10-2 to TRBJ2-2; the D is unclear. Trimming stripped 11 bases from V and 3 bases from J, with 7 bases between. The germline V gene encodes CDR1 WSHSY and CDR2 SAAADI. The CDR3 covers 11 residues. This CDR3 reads CAASDTGELFF. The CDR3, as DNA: TGCGCCGCCTCGGACACCGGGGAGCTGTTTTTT.

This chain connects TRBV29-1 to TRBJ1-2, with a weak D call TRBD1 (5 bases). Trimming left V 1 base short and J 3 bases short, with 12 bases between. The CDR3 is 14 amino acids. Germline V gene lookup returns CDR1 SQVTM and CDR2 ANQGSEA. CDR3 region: CSVEVVGGDYGYTF. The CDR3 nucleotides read TGCAGCGTTGAAGTTGTGGGAGGGGACTATGGCTACACCTTC.

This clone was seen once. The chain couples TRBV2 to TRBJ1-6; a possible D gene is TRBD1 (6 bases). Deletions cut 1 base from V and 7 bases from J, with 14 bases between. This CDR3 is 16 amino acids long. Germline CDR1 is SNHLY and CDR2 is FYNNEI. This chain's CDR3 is CASSEGQAALNSPLHF. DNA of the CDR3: TGTGCCAGCAGTGAAGGACAGGCGGCTTTAAATTCACCCCTCCACTTT.

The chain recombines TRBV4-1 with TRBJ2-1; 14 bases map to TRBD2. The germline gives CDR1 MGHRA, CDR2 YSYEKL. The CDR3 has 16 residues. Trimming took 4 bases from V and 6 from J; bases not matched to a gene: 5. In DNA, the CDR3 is TGCGCCAGCAGCCTCGAGACTAGCGGGGGGGCCAATGAGCAGTTCTTC. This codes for CASSLETSGGANEQFF.

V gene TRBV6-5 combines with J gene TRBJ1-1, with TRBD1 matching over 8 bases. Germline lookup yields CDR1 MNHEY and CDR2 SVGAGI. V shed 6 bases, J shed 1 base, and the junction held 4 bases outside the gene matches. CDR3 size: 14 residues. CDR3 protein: CASSEGQENTEAFF. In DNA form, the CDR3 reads TGTGCCAGCAGCGAGGGACAGGAGAACACTGAAGCTTTCTTT.

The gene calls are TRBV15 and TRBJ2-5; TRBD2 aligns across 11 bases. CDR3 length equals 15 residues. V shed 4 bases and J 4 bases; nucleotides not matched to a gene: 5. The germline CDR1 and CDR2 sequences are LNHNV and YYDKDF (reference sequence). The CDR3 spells CATSIGLAGGETQYF. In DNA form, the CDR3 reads TGTGCCACCAGCATCGGGCTAGCGGGGGGAGAGACCCAGTACTTC.

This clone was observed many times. As DNA, the CDR3 is TGTGCCAGCAGCCAACGGACAGGGAAGAATCCCCTCCACTTT. It translates to CASSQRTGKNPLHF. The chain recombines TRBV9 with TRBJ1-6; the match to TRBD1 covers 8 bases. The CDR3 extends over 14 amino acids. CDR1 and CDR2 from the germline V gene are SGDLS and YYNGEE. Trimming took 4 bases from V and 13 from J; bases not matched to a gene: 10.

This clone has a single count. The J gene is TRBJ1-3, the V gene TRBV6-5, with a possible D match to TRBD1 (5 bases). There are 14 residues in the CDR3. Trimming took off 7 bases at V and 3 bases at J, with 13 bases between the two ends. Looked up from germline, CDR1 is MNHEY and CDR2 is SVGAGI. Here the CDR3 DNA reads TGTGCCAGCAAGCCAACAGGAGATGGAAACACCATATATTTT. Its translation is CASKPTGDGNTIYF.

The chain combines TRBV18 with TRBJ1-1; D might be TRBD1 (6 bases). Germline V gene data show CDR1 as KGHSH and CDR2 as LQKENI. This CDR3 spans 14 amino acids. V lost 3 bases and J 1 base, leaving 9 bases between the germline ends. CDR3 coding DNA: TGTGCCAGCTCACCCGACAGGCCGAACACTGAAGCTTTCTTT. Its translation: CASSPDRPNTEAFF.

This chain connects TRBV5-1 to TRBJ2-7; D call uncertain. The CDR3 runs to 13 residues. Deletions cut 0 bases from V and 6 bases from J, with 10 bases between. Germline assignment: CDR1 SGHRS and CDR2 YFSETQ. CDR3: CASSLAGLGEQYF. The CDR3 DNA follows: TGCGCCAGCAGCTTGGCAGGTTTGGGCGAGCAGTACTTC.

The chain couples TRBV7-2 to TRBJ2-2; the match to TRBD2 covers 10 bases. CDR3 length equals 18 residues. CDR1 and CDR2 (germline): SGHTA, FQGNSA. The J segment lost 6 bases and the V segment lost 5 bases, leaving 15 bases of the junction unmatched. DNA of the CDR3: TGTGCCAGCAGCCTAACCCGCCTTAGCGGGGGGTGGGCCGGGGAGCTGTTTTTT. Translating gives CASSLTRLSGGWAGELFF.

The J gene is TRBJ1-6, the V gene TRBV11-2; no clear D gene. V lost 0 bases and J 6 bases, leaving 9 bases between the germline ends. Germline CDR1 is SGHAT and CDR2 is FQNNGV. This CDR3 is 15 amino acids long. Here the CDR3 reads CASSLERVGNSPLHF. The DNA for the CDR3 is TGTGCCAGCAGCTTAGAACGGGTCGGTAATTCACCCCTCCACTTT.

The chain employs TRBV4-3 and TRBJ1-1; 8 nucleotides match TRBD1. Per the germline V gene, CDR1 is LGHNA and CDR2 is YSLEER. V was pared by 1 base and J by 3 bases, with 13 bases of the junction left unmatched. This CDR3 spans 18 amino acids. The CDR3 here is CASSQVVRGRGEYTEAFF. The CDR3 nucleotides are TGCGCCAGCAGCCAAGTCGTCAGGGGGCGCGGGGAATACACTGAAGCTTTCTTT.

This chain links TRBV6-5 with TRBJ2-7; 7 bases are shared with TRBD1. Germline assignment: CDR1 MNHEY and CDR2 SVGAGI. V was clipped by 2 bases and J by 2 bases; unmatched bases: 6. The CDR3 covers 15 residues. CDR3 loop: CASSYGQGVPYEQYF. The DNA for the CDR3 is TGTGCCAGCAGTTACGGGCAGGGGGTGCCCTACGAGCAGTACTTC.

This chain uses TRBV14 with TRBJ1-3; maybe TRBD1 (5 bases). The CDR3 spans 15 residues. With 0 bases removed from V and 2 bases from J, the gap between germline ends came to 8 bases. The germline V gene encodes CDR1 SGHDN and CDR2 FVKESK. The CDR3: CASSQEMGPGNTIYF. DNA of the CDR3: TGTGCCAGCAGCCAAGAGATGGGGCCTGGAAACACCATATATTTT. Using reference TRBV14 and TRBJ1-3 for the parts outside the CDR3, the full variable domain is EAGVTQFPSHSVIEKGQTVTLRCDPISGHDNLYWYRRVMGKEIKFLLHFVKESKQDESGMPNNRFLAERTGGTYSTLKVQPAELEDSGVYFCASSQEMGPGNTIYFGEGSWLTVV.

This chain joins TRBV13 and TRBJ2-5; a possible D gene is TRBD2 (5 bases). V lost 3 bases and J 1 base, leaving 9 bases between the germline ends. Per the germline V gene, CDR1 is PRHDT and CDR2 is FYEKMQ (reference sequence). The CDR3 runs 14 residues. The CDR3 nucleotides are TGTGCCAGCAGCTTCGTCGGGGTCCAAGAGACCCAGTACTTC. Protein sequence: CASSFVGVQETQYF.

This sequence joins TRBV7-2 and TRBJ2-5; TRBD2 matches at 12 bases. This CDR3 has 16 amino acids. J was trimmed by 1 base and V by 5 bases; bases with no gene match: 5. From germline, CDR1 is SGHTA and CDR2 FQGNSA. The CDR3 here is CASSLQLAGGQETQYF. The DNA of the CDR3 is TGTGCCAGCAGCCTCCAACTAGCGGGGGGCCAAGAGACCCAGTACTTC. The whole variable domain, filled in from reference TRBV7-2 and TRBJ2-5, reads GAGVSQSPSNKVTEKGKDVELRCDPISGHTALYWYRQSLGQGLEFLIYFQGNSAPDKSGLPSDRFSAERTGGSVSTLTIQRTQQEDSAVYLCASSLQLAGGQETQYFGPGTRLLVL.

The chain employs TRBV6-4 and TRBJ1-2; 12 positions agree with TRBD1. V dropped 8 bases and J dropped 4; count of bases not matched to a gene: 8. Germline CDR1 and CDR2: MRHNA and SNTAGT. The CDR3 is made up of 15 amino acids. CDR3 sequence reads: CASSPGTGGFYGYTF. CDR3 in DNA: TGTGCCAGCTCCCCAGGGACAGGGGGCTTCTATGGCTACACCTTC.

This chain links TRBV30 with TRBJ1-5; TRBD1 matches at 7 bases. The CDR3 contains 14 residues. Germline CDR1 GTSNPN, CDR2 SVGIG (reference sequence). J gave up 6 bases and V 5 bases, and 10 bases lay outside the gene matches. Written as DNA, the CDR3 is TGTGCCTGGGGAACAGGGGACGGTCGTCAGCCCCAGCATTTT. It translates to CAWGTGDGRQPQHF.

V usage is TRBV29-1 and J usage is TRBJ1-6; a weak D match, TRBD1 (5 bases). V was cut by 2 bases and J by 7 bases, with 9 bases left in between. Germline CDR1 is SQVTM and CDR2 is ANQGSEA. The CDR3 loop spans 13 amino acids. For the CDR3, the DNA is TGCAGCGTTGAAATAGGGGCGAATTCACCCCTCCACTTT. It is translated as CSVEIGANSPLHF.

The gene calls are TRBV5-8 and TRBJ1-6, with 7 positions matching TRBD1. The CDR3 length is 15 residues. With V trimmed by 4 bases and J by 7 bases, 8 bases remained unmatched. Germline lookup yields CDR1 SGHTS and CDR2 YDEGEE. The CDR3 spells CASSTRDRSNSPLHF. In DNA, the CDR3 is TGTGCCAGCAGCACGAGGGACAGATCGAATTCACCCCTCCACTTT.

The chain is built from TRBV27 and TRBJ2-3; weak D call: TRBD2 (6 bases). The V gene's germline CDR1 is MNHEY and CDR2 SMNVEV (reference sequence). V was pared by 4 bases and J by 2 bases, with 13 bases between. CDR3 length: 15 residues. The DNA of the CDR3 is TGTGCCAGCAGTTCACCGGGACTTATCACAGATACGCAGTATTTT. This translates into CASSSPGLITDTQYF.

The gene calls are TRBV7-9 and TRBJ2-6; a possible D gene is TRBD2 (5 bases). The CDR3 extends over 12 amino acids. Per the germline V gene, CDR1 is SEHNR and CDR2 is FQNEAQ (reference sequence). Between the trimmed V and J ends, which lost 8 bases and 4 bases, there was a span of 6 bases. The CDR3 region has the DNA TGTGCCAGCGGCGGGGGGGCCAACGTCCTGACTTTC. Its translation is CASGGGANVLTF.

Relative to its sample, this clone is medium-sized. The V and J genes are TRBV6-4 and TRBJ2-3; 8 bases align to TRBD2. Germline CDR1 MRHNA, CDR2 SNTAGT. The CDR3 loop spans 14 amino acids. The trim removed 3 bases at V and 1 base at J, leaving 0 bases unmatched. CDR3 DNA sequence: TGTGCCAGCAGTGAGCGGGGGGGCACAGATACGCAGTATTTT. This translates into CASSERGGTDTQYF.

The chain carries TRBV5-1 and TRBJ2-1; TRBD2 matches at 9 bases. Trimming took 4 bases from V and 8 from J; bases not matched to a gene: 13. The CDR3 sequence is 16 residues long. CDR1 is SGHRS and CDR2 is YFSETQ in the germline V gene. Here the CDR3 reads CASSPLSSGGKYEQFF. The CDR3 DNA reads TGCGCCAGCAGCCCCCTATCGAGCGGGGGGAAGTATGAGCAGTTCTTC.

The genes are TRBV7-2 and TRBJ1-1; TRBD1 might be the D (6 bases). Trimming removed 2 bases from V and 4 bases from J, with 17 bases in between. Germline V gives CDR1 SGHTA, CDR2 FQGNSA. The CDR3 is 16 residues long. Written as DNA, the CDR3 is TGTGCCAGCAGCTTATTGGGGGGGCTGCAAGTCACTGAAGCTTTCTTT. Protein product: CASSLLGGLQVTEAFF.

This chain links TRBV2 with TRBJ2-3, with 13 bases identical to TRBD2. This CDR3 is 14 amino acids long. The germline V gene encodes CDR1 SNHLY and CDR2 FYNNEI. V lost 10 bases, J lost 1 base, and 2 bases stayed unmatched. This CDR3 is CATGLAGGTDTQYF. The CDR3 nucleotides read TGTGCCACCGGACTAGCGGGGGGCACAGATACGCAGTATTTT.

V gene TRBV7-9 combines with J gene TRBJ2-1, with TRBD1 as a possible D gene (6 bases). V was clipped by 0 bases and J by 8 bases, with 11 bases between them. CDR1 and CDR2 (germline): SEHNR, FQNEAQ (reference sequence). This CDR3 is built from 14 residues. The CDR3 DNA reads TGTGCCAGCAGCTTAGCGGGGGCAGGCGATGAGCAGTTCTTC. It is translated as CASSLAGAGDEQFF. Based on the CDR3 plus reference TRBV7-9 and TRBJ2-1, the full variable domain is DTGVSQNPRHKITKRGQNVTFRCDPISEHNRLYWYRQTLGQGPEFLTYFQNEAQLEKSRLLSDRFSAERPKGSFSTLEIQRTEQGDSAMYLCASSLAGAGDEQFFGPGTRLTVL.

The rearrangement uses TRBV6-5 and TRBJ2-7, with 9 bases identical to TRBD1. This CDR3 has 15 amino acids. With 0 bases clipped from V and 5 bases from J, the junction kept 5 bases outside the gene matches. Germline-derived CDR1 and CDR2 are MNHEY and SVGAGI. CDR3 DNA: TGTGCCAGCAGTTACTCGTCGGGACAGGGCAACGAGCAGTACTTC. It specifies CASSYSSGQGNEQYF.

CDR3 loop: CAIGQTDTQYF. The CDR3 DNA reads TGTGCCATCGGCCAGACAGATACGCAGTATTTT. V usage is TRBV10-3 and J usage is TRBJ2-3; D remains unclear. The V gene lost 8 bases and the J gene lost 3 bases, with 6 bases spanning the gap. The CDR3 runs 11 residues. Germline CDR1 ENHRY, CDR2 SYGVKD.

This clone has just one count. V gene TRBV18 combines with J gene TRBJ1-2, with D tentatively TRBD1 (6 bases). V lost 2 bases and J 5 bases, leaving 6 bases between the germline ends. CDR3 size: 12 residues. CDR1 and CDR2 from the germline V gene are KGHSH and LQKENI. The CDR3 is CASSPRGYGYTF. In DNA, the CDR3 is TGTGCCAGCTCACCAAGGGGGTATGGCTACACCTTC.

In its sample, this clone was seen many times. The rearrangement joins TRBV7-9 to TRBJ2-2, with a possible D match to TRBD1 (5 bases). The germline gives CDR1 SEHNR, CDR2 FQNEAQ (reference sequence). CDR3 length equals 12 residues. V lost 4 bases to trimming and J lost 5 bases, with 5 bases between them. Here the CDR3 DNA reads TGTGCCAGCAGCTCAGGGACCGGGGAGCTGTTTTTT. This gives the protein CASSSGTGELFF.